Ten or more counts support the clone carrying this TCR beta chain. With iRepertoire HTBI primers and Arm-PCR of CDR3 regions, TCR beta libraries were built. TCRdb redid the calling of the multiplex PCR reads with MiXCR, one entry per CDR3 protein. Of hundreds of thousands of distinct CDR3 sequences listed, roughly a fifth are singletons. These data belong to a study of regulatory T cells in long-lasting Graves disease. Time point given: persistent/refractory GD, antithyroid drugs over 5 years with positive TRAb. RNA from PBMCs was the source of the TCR library. This CDR3 spans 14 amino acids. The germline CDR1 and CDR2 sequences are MDHEN and SYDVKM. Trimming shortened V by 6 bases and J by 6 bases, and 12 bases separated the two germline ends.

The clonotype originates from a female donor with Graves disease. V is TRBV28 and J is TRBJ1-6; no firm D call. Sequenced material: peripheral blood mononuclear cells (PBMCs), taken when the disease was refractory, from a patient treated with antithyroid drugs. The CDR3 coding sequence is TGTGCCAGCAGCCCTGGACGGTTTAATTCACCCCTCCACTTT. It is translated as CASSPGRFNSPLHF.